The entry below gives a single T cell receptor (beta chain) sequence along with its context. This entry comes from a study of response to subunit inactivated influenza vaccine. CDR1 and CDR2 from the germline V gene are SGHAT and FQDESV (reference sequence). V was clipped by 1 base and J by 0 bases; unmatched bases: 5. CDR3 length equals 17 residues. Each CDR3 protein gets one entry after TCRdb re-called the RT-PCR reads with MiXCR. The sample lists about 310,000 distinct CDR3 sequences; about 20% were seen once. This rearrangement joins TRBV11-1 to TRBJ2-1; TRBD1 matches 8 bases. This clonotype was sampled from a man aged 45-69 years who received an inactivated influenza vaccine. Sample: PBMCs from blood, taken 21 months after vaccination. CDR3 nucleotide sequence: TGTGCCAGCAGCTTAGAGGACAGGGCCTACTCCTACAATGAGCAGTTCTTC. This gives the protein CASSLEDRAYSYNEQFF.